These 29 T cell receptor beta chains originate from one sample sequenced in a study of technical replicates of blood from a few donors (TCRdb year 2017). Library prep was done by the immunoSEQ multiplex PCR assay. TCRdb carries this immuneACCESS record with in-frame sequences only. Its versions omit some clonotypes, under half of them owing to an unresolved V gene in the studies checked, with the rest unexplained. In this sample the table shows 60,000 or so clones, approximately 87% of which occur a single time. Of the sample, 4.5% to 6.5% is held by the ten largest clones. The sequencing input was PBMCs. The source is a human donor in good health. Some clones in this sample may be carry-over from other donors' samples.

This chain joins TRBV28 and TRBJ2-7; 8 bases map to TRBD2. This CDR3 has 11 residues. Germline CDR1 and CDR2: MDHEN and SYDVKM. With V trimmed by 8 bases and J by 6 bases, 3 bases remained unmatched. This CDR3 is CASRAGGEQYF. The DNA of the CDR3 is TGTGCCAGCCGGGCGGGAGGCGAGCAGTACTTC. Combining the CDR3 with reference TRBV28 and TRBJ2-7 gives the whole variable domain DVKVTQSSRYLVKRTGEKVFLECVQDMDHENMFWYRQDPGLGLRLIYFSYDVKMKEKGDIPEGYSVSREKKERFSLILESASTNQTSMYLCASRAGGEQYFGPGTRLTVT.

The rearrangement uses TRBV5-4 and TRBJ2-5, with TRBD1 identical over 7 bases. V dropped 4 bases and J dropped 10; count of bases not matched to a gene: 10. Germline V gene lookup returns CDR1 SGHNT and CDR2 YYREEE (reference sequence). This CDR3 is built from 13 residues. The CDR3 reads CASSPGQARDQYF. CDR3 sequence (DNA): TGTGCCAGCAGCCCCGGACAGGCAAGGGACCAGTACTTC.

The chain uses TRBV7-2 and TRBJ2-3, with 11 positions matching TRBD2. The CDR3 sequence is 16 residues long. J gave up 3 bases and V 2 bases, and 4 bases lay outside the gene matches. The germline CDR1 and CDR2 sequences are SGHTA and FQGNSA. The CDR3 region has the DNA TGTGCCAGCAGCTTAAGTCTAGCGGGGGGAACAGATACGCAGTATTTT. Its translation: CASSLSLAGGTDTQYF. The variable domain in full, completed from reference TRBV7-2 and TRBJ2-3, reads GAGVSQSPSNKVTEKGKDVELRCDPISGHTALYWYRQSLGQGLEFLIYFQGNSAPDKSGLPSDRFSAERTGGSVSTLTIQRTQQEDSAVYLCASSLSLAGGTDTQYFGPGTRLTVL.

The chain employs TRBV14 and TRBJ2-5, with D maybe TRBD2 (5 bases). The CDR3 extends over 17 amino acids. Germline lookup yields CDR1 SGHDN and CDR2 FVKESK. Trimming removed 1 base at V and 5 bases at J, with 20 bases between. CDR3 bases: TGTGCCAGCAGCCAAGTATCGGCGGGTAAACAAAGGGAGACCCAGTACTTC. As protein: CASSQVSAGKQRETQYF.

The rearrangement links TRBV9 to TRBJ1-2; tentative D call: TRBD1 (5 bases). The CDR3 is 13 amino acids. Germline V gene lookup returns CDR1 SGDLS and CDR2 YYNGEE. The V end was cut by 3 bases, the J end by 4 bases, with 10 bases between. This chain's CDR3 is CASSGGESYGYTF. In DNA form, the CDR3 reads TGTGCCAGCAGCGGGGGGGAGAGCTATGGCTACACCTTC.

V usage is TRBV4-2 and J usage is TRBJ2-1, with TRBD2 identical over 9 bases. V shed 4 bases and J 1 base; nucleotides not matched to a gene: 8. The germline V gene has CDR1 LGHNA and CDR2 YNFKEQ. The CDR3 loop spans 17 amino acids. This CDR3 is CASSPQSGGISYNEQFF. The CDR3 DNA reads TGTGCCAGCAGCCCCCAGAGCGGGGGGATATCCTACAATGAGCAGTTCTTC.

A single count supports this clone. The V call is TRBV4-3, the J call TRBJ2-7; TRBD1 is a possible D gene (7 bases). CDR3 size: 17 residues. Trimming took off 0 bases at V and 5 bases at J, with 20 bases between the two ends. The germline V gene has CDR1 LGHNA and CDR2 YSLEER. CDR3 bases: TGCGCCAGCAGCCAAGAGGTCATGGCACAGGGGAGGAACGAGCAGTACTTC. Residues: CASSQEVMAQGRNEQYF.

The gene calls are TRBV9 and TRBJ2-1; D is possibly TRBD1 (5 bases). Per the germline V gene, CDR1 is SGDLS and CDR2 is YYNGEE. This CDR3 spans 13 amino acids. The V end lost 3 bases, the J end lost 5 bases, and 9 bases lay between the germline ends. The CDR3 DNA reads TGTGCCAGCAGCGGACGGACAAACAATGAGCAGTTCTTC. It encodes CASSGRTNNEQFF. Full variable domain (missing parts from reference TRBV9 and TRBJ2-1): DSGVTQTPKHLITATGQRVTLRCSPRSGDLSVYWYQQSLDQGLQFLIQYYNGEERAKGNILERFSAQQFPDLHSELNLSSLELGDSALYFCASSGRTNNEQFFGPGTRLTVL.

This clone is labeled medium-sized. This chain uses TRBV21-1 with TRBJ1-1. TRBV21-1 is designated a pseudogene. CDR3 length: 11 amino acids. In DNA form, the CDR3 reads TGTGCCAGCAGCACTGGAGATGAAGCTTTCTTT. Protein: CASSTGDEAFF.

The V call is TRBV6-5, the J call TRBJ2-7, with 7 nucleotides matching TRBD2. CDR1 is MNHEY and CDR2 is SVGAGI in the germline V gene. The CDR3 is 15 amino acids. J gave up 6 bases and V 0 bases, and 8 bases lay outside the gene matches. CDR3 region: CASSYSPGGGGEQYF. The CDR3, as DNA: TGTGCCAGCAGTTACTCCCCGGGGGGAGGTGGCGAGCAGTACTTC.

The CDR3 coding sequence is TGTGCCAGCAGTTTGACTAGCGGGAAAGATGAGCAGTTCTTC. This translates into CASSLTSGKDEQFF. This chain links TRBV27 with TRBJ2-1; TRBD2 matches at 11 bases. V was pared by 3 bases and J by 8 bases, with 3 bases of the junction left unmatched. Germline assignment: CDR1 MNHEY and CDR2 SMNVEV (reference sequence). The CDR3 spans 14 residues.

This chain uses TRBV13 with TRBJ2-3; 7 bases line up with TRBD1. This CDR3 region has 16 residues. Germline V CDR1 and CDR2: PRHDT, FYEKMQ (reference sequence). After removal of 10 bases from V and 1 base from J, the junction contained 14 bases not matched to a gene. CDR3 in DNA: TGTGCCACCCGATGGGTAGGGGGCGAAGGCACAGATACGCAGTATTTT. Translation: CATRWVGGEGTDTQYF.

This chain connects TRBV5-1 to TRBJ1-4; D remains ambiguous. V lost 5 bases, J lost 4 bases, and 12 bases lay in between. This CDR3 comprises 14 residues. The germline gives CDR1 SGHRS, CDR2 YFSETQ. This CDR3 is CASRPEAHNEKLFF. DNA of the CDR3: TGCGCCAGCAGGCCTGAGGCCCATAATGAAAAACTGTTTTTT. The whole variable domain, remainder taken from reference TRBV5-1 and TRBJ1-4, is KAGVTQTPRYLIKTRGQQVTLSCSPISGHRSVSWYQQTPGQGLQFLFEYFSETQRNKGNFPGRFSGRQFSNSRSEMNVSTLELGDSALYLCASRPEAHNEKLFFGSGTQLSVL.

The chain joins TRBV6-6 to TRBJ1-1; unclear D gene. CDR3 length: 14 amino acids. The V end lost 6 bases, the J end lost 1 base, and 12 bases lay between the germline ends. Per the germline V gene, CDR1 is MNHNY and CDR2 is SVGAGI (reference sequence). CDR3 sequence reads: CASSSSPGNTEAFF. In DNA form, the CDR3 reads TGTGCCAGCAGCTCTTCCCCAGGGAACACTGAAGCTTTCTTT.

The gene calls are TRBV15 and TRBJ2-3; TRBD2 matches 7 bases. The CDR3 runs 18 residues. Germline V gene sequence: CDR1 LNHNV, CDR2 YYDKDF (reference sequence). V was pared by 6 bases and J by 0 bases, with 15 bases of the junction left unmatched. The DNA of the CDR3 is TGTGCCACCAGGTCTACCGGGGGGACCTATTTTAGCACAGATACGCAGTATTTT. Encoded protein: CATRSTGGTYFSTDTQYF.

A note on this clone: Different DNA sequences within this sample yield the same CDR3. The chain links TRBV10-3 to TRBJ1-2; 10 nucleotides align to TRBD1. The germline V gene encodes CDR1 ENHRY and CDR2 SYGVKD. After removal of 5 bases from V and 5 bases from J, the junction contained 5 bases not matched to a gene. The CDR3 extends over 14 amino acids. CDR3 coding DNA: TGTGCCATCAGTCCGGGACAGGGGAATTATGGCTACACCTTC. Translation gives CAISPGQGNYGYTF.

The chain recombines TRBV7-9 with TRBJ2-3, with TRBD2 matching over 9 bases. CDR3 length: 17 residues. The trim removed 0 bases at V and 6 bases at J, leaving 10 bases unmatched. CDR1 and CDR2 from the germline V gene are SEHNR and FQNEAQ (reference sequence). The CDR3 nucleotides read TGTGCCAGCAGCTTAGCTCTAGGCGGGGGGGCATTCGATACGCAGTATTTT. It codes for CASSLALGGGAFDTQYF. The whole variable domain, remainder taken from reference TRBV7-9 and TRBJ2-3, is DTGVSQNPRHKITKRGQNVTFRCDPISEHNRLYWYRQTLGQGPEFLTYFQNEAQLEKSRLLSDRFSAERPKGSFSTLEIQRTEQGDSAMYLCASSLALGGGAFDTQYFGPGTRLTVL.

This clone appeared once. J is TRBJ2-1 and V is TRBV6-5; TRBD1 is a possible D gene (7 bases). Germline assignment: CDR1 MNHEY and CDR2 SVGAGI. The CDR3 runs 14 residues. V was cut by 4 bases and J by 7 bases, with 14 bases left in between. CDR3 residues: CASSFPGGRNEQFF. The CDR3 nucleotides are TGTGCCAGCAGTTTCCCAGGGGGGAGGAATGAGCAGTTCTTC.

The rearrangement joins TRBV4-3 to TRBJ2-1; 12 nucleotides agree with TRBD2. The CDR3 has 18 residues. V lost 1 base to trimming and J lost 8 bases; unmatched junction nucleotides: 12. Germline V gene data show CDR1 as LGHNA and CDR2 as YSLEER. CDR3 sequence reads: CASSQAWSLAGGGDEQFF. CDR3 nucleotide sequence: TGCGCCAGCAGCCAAGCATGGTCACTAGCGGGAGGAGGGGATGAGCAGTTCTTC.

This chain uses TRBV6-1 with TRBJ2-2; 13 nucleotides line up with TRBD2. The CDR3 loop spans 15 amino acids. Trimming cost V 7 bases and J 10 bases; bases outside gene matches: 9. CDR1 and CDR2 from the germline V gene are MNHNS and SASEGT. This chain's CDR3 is CASTKGLAGPEELFF. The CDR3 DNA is TGTGCCAGCACCAAGGGACTAGCGGGACCGGAGGAGCTGTTTTTT.

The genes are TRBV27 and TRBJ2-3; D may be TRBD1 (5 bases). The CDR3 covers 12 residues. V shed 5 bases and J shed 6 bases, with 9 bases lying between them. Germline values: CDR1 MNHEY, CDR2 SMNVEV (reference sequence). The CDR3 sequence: CASSRNRDTQYF. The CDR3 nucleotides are TGTGCCAGCAGTCGCAACAGGGATACGCAGTATTTT.

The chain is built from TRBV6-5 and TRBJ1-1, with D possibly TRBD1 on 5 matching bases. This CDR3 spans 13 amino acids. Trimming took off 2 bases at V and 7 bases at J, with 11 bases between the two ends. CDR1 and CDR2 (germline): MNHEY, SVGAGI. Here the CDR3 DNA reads TGTGCCAGCAGTTACACCCGCGGGGGTGAAGCTTTCTTT. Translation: CASSYTRGGEAFF.

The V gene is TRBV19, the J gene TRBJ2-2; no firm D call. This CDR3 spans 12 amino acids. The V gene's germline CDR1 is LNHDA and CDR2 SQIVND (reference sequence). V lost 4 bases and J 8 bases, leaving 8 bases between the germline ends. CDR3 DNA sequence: TGTGCCAGTAGTAAAATTTCTGGGGAGCTGTTTTTT. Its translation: CASSKISGELFF.

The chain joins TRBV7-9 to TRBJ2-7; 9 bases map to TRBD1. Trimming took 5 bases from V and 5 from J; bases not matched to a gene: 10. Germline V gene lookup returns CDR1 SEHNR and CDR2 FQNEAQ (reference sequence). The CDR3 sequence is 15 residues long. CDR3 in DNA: TGTGCCAGCAGCCACCCCTGGGACAGGGCCGACGAGCAGTACTTC. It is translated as CASSHPWDRADEQYF. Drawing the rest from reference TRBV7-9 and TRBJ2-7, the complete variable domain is DTGVSQNPRHKITKRGQNVTFRCDPISEHNRLYWYRQTLGQGPEFLTYFQNEAQLEKSRLLSDRFSAERPKGSFSTLEIQRTEQGDSAMYLCASSHPWDRADEQYFGPGTRLTVT.

CDR3: CASSFQGVPTGELFF. For the CDR3, the DNA is TGTGCCAGCAGTTTCCAGGGGGTACCCACCGGGGAGCTGTTTTTT. The genes are TRBV6-5 and TRBJ2-2; 7 bases are shared with TRBD1. This CDR3 spans 15 amino acids. The V gene's germline CDR1 is MNHEY and CDR2 SVGAGI. V was pared by 4 bases and J by 4 bases, with 6 bases of the junction left unmatched.

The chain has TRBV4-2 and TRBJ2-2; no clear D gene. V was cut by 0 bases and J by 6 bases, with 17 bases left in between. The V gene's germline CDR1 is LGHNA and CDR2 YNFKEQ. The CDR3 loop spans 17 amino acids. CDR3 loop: CASSQDLGRQVAGELFF. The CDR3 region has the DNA TGTGCCAGCAGCCAAGATCTCGGCAGGCAAGTTGCCGGGGAGCTGTTTTTT.

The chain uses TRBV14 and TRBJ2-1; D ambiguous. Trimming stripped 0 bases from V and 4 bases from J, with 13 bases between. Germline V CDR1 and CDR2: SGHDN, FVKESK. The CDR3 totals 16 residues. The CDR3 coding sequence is TGTGCCAGCAGCCAAGATCTGGGTATCGGGTACAATGAGCAGTTCTTC. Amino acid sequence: CASSQDLGIGYNEQFF.

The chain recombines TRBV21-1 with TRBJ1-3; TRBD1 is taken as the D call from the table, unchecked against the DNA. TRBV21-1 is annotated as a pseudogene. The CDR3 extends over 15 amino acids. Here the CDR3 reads CASSKDCGGGNTIYF. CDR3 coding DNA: TGTGCCAGCAGCAAAGATTGTGGGGGCGGAAACACCATATATTTT.

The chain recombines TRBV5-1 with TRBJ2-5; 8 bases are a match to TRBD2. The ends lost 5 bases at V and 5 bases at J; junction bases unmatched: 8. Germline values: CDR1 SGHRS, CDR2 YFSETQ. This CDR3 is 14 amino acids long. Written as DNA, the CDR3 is TGCGCCAGCAGTCAGGCGGGGGGCTATGAGACCCAGTACTTC. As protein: CASSQAGGYETQYF. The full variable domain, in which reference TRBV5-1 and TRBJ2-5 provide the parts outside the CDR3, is KAGVTQTPRYLIKTRGQQVTLSCSPISGHRSVSWYQQTPGQGLQFLFEYFSETQRNKGNFPGRFSGRQFSNSRSEMNVSTLELGDSALYLCASSQAGGYETQYFGPGTRLLVL.